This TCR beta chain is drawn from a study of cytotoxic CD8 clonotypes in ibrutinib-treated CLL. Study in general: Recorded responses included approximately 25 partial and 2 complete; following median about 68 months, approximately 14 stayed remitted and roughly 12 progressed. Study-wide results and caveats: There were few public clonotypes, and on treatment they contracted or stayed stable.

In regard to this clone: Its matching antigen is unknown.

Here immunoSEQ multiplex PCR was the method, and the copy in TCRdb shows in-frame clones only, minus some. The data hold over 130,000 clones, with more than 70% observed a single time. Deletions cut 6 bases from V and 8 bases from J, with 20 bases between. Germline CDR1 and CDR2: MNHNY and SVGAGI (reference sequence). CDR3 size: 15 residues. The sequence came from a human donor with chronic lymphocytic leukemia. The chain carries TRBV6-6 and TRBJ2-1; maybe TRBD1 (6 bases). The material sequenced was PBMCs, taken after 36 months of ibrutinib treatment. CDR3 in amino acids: CASSYKDRPYDEQFF. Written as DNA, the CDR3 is TGTGCCAGCAGCTACAAGGACAGACCTTACGATGAGCAGTTCTTC.